This T cell receptor (beta chain) was captured in a study of monozygotic twins with inflammatory bowel disease. Researchers used template switching to add UMIs featuring a 6-nucleotide sample barcode. TCRalpha along with TCRbeta cDNA was subjected to two nested PCRs lasting 16 and 9 cycles. After re-calling the 5' RACE reads, TCRdb lists one entry per CDR3 protein, DNA absent. The listing contains 350,000 to 400,000 distinct CDR3 sequences. Worth noting for this clonotype: The antigen remains unidentified.

The CDR3 totals 16 residues. Germline V gene sequence: CDR1 SEHNR, CDR2 FQNEAQ (reference sequence). Findings and limits, study-wide: Inverse Simpson values showed less TCRbeta diversity in IBD patients than in their healthy co-twins. Reduced clonotype sharing with other individuals was observed in IBD patients relative to healthy twins, especially with disease activity.

The J gene is TRBJ2-7, the V gene TRBV7-9; TCRdb selects TRBD2, and the lack of DNA leaves this call unchecked. The sequenced sample consisted of blood. The TCR originated in a human donor with ulcerative colitis or Crohn's disease, or a healthy co-twin of an affected twin (not recorded which). The CDR3 loop is CASSTTGTQSSYEQYF.